This T cell receptor beta chain was sequenced in a study of T cells expressing NK-cell markers. Turning to the study itself: It was sorted CD3+CD56+NKG2C+, CD3+CD56+NKG2C- and CD3+CD56-NKG2C+ T cells that supplied the TCR beta repertoires. Among eight sequenced donors, seven carried HCMV seropositivity while one was seronegative. Findings and limits, study-wide: Whether expanded NKG2C+ T cell clones recognized HCMV stayed uncertain.

Beta-chain TCR cDNA was generated via 5'RACE template switching with UMIs. TCRdb reprocessed the 5' RACE reads, with one entry per CDR3 protein and no DNA. This sample's clone table lists 350,000 to 450,000 distinct CDR3 sequences. The CDR3 length is 14 residues. Germline V gives CDR1 MNHEY, CDR2 SVGAGI. Note on this clonotype: The antigen is not known.

The specimen sequenced was blood T cells: a sorted CD56 or NKG2C T cell subset, CD4+ or CD8+ T cells, or bulk PBMC T cells (not recorded which). This chain connects TRBV6-5 to TRBJ2-1; the TCRdb call, TRBD1, lacks DNA for checking. This clonotype was sampled from a man aged 18-70 years in good health. CDR3 residues: CASSYTYRGAEQFF.